The rows below give T cell receptor beta chains drawn from one sample of a study of Graves' ophthalmopathy and Graves' hyperthyroidism. A single record per CDR3 protein comes from TCRdb applying MiXCR to the multiplex PCR reads. The sample carries hundreds of thousands of distinct CDR3 sequences, approximately 22% recorded once. Sequencing was done on a sample of peripheral blood. These receptors were collected from a young woman with stable Graves' hyperthyroidism. Some clones in this sample may be carry-over from other donors' samples. Each CDR3 is given with its conserved first and last residue. D genes are given only for firm matches. The size entry is marked missing in some rows and otherwise reads once, few, many or a size class.

j_gene | d_gene | v_gene | abundance | CDR3aa | CDR3nt
TRBJ2-7 | TRBD1 | TRBV11-2 | NA | CASSSSGQGLDEQYF | TGTGCCAGCAGCTCGTCGGGACAGGGGCTTGACGAGCAGTACTTC
TRBJ1-1 | NA | TRBV19 | many | CASSKRTEAFF | TGTGCCAGTAGTAAAAGGACTGAAGCTTTCTTT
TRBJ1-5 | NA | TRBV19 | NA | CASTRGTPSQPQHF | TGTGCCAGTACCCGGGGAACCCCCAGTCAGCCCCAGCATTTT
TRBJ2-2 | NA | TRBV7-8 | few | CASQVRGATSGELFF | TGTGCCAGCCAGGTCCGGGGGGCGACTAGTGGGGAGCTGTTTTTT
TRBJ1-2 | NA | TRBV27 | once | CASSADQGYYGYTF | TGTGCCAGCAGCGCGGATCAAGGATACTATGGCTACACCTTC
TRBJ1-5 | NA | TRBV7-2 | NA | CASSFLTGNRPQHF | TGTGCCAGCAGCTTCTTGACAGGAAATCGGCCCCAGCATTTT
TRBJ1-2 | NA | TRBV5-1 | many | CASSLPGDYGYTF | TGCGCCAGCAGCCTACCGGGCGACTATGGCTACACCTTC
TRBJ2-7 | NA | TRBV30 | NA | CAWSVVTGYEQYF | TGTGCCTGGAGTGTGGTAACAGGCTACGAGCAGTACTTC
TRBJ1-2 | NA | TRBV11-2 | many | CALGLGLDYGYTF | TGTGCCCTGGGGTTGGGATTGGACTATGGCTACACCTTC
TRBJ1-1 | TRBD1 | TRBV20-1 | many | CSAARTGGTEAFF | TGCAGTGCTGCCCGGACAGGGGGAACTGAAGCTTTCTTT
TRBJ2-2 | NA | TRBV9 | few | CASSVVGTGGTGELFF | TGTGCCAGCAGCGTAGTAGGGACTGGCGGCACCGGGGAGCTGTTTTTT
TRBJ2-3 | TRBD1 | TRBV6-4 | NA | CASSDGTGGTDTQYF | TGTGCCAGCAGTGACGGGACAGGGGGCACAGATACGCAGTATTTT
TRBJ2-5 | TRBD1 | TRBV10-3 | many | CAISDGTEGIETQYF | TGTGCCATCAGTGATGGGACAGAGGGAATTGAGACCCAGTACTTC
TRBJ2-2 | NA | TRBV19 | few | CASSQGRNPGELFF | TGTGCCAGTTCCCAGGGACGGAACCCCGGGGAGCTGTTTTTT
TRBJ2-7 | NA | TRBV18 | many | CASSPPSALSEQYF | TGTGCCAGCTCACCACCCTCAGCCCTTTCCGAGCAGTACTTC
TRBJ2-7 | TRBD2 | TRBV28 | NA | CASSPRLAIHEQYF | TGTGCCAGCAGCCCGCGACTAGCGATCCACGAGCAGTACTTC
TRBJ2-2 | NA | TRBV7-8 | NA | CASSFTLRPTGELFF | TGTGCCAGCAGCTTTACTCTCAGACCCACCGGGGAGCTGTTTTTT
TRBJ2-5 | NA | TRBV6-2/TRBV6-3 | many | CASSYLQEKETQYF | TGTGCCAGCAGTTACCTCCAGGAAAAAGAGACCCAGTACTTC
TRBJ1-1 | NA | TRBV6-5 | many | CASTEQRTGNTEAFF | TGTGCCAGCACCGAACAAAGGACTGGGAACACTGAAGCTTTCTTT
TRBJ1-1 | NA | TRBV9 | many | CASSLRAANTEAFF | TGTGCCAGCAGCCTCCGGGCAGCAAACACTGAAGCTTTCTTT
TRBJ2-5 | NA | TRBV20-1 | NA | CSARETGAVQETQYF | TGCAGTGCCAGAGAAACTGGGGCAGTCCAAGAGACCCAGTACTTC
TRBJ1-3 | NA | TRBV20-1 | NA | CSARTSYSGNTIYF | TGCAGTGCTAGAACGAGTTACTCTGGAAACACCATATATTTT